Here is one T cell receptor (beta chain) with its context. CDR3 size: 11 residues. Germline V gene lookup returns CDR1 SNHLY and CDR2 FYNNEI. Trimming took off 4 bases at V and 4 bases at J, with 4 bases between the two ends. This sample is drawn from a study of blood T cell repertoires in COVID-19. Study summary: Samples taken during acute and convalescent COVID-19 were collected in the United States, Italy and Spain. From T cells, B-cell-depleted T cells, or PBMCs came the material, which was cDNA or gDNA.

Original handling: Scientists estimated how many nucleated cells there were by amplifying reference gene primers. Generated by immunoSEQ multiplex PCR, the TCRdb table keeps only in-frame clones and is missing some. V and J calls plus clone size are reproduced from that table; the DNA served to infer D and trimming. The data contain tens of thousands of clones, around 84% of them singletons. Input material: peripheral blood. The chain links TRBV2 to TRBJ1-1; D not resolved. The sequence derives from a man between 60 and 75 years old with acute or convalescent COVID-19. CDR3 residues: CASSVLTEAFF. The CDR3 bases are TGTGCCAGCAGTGTTCTCACTGAAGCTTTCTTT.